A single sample is the source of the 16 T cell receptor beta chains below, sequenced in a study of blood T cell repertoires in COVID-19. Assay: immunoSEQ multiplex PCR; the TCRdb copy retains only in-frame clones and omits some. The sample lists hundreds of thousands of clones, approximately 85% occurring once. The sequenced sample was peripheral blood. All receptors come from a human donor in a cohort sampled during active COVID-19.

J is TRBJ2-7 and V is TRBV2; TRBD1 aligns across 7 bases. Germline loops: CDR1 SNHLY, CDR2 FYNNEI. The CDR3 totals 12 residues. V lost 6 bases to trimming and J lost 7 bases; unmatched junction nucleotides: 6. CDR3 sequence: CASSLTGSEQYF. The CDR3 DNA is TGTGCCAGCAGCTTGACAGGGAGTGAGCAGTACTTC. The entire variable domain, with the rest obtained from reference TRBV2 and TRBJ2-7, is as follows: EPEVTQTPSHQVTQMGQEVILRCVPISNHLYFYWYRQILGQKVEFLVSFYNNEISEKSEIFDDQFSVERPDGSNFTLKIRSTKLEDSAMYFCASSLTGSEQYFGPGTRLTVT.

The gene calls are TRBV6-5 and TRBJ1-2, with a possible D match to TRBD1 (5 bases). V was shortened by 2 bases and J by 2 bases, with 12 bases between the two germline ends. The CDR3 is made up of 15 amino acids. CDR1 MNHEY and CDR2 SVGAGI come from the germline V gene. CDR3 sequence: CASSYDSSLNYGYTF. The CDR3 DNA is TGTGCCAGCAGTTACGACAGCAGCCTAAACTATGGCTACACCTTC.

This sequence joins TRBV27 and TRBJ1-2; 11 nucleotides match TRBD1. Unmatched junction bases numbered 10, after V lost 5 bases and J lost 8 bases. CDR1 is MNHEY, CDR2 SMNVEV, per germline (reference sequence). CDR3 length equals 15 residues. CDR3 nucleotides: TGTGCCAGCAGTCCGGACAGGGGGCTTCTATACGGCTACACCTTC. Amino acids: CASSPDRGLLYGYTF.

CDR3 nucleotide sequence: TGTGCCAGCAGCCATCCGGGACTAGCCTACAATGAGCAGTTCTTC. As protein: CASSHPGLAYNEQFF. This chain joins TRBV3-1 (or the pseudogene TRBV3-2) and TRBJ2-1; TRBD2 matches 8 bases. The CDR3 extends over 15 amino acids. The J segment lost 2 bases and the V segment lost 3 bases, leaving 3 bases of the junction unmatched. Germline assignment: CDR1 LGHDT and CDR2 YNNKEL (reference sequence).

This clone was seen once. The chain uses TRBV18 and TRBJ1-5, with a weak D call TRBD1 (5 bases). This CDR3 is 16 amino acids long. Trimming took 0 bases from V and 2 from J, leaving 11 bases between them. CDR1 KGHSH and CDR2 LQKENI come from the germline V gene. The CDR3 reads CASSPPGQGGNQPQHF. CDR3 coding DNA: TGTGCCAGCTCACCACCGGGGCAGGGTGGCAATCAGCCCCAGCATTTT.

The J gene is TRBJ2-7, the V gene TRBV4-1; 7 bases agree with TRBD1. This CDR3 has 18 amino acids. CDR1 and CDR2 (germline): MGHRA, YSYEKL. The trim removed 0 bases at V and 6 bases at J, leaving 17 bases unmatched. The DNA for the CDR3 is TGCGCCAGCAGCCAAGAGCGAAATCTAAACAGGGGTACAGGCGAGCAGTACTTC. Protein sequence: CASSQERNLNRGTGEQYF.

In regard to this clone: Germline is not matched at one junction end, which may reflect a read error. This rearrangement joins TRBV14 to TRBJ1-6, with a tentative D call TRBD1 (6 bases). The germline V gene encodes CDR1 SGHDN and CDR2 FVKESK. This CDR3 region has 15 residues. The CDR3 sequence: CASNQGGPYNSPLHF. CDR3 in DNA: TGTGCCAGCAACCAAGGGGGGCCCTATAATTCACCCCTCCACTTT.

V and J are TRBV20-1 and TRBJ1-5, with D unclear. The CDR3 contains 13 residues. V gave up 3 bases and J gave up 3 bases, with 9 bases separating them. Germline-derived CDR1 and CDR2 are DFQATT and SNEGSKA (reference sequence). CDR3 sequence (DNA): TGCAGTGCTAGTATCCGGTACAATCAGCCCCAGCATTTT. It codes for CSASIRYNQPQHF.

The chain employs TRBV6-5 and TRBJ1-2, with 8 bases fitting TRBD1. The length of the CDR3 is 14 residues. Germline V lookup: CDR1 MNHEY, CDR2 SVGAGI. The V and J ends lost 6 bases and 6 bases, in that order; junction bases with no gene match: 9. The CDR3 here is CASSPPRQGNGYTF. The CDR3, as DNA: TGTGCCAGCAGCCCCCCTAGACAGGGGAATGGCTACACCTTC.

The J gene is TRBJ2-1, the V gene TRBV27; TRBD2 matches at 13 bases. V was clipped by 6 bases and J by 0 bases; unmatched bases: 8. Germline CDR1 and CDR2: MNHEY and SMNVEV (reference sequence). The CDR3 has 18 residues. Here the CDR3 reads CASRKGLAGTSSYNEQFF. The CDR3 bases are TGTGCCAGCAGGAAGGGACTAGCGGGGACTAGCTCCTACAATGAGCAGTTCTTC.

The table lists this clone with a few counts. This chain links TRBV2 with TRBJ1-4; D remains unclear. CDR1 is SNHLY, CDR2 FYNNEI, per germline. Deletions cut 6 bases from V and 8 bases from J, with 13 bases between. The CDR3 covers 13 residues. The CDR3 here is CASRGQALEKLFF. In nucleotides, the CDR3 is TGTGCCAGCAGGGGCCAGGCCCTCGAAAAACTGTTTTTT.

This rearrangement joins TRBV12-3 or TRBV12-4 to TRBJ2-2, with D hard to call. Trimming cost V 4 bases and J 0 bases, with 3 bases left between them. The CDR3 has 13 residues. The CDR3 sequence is CASSSANTGELFF. The CDR3 DNA is TGTGCCAGCAGTTCTGCGAACACCGGGGAGCTGTTTTTT.

The V and J genes are TRBV5-1 and TRBJ1-3; 7 positions agree with TRBD1. V dropped 0 bases and J dropped 0; count of bases not matched to a gene: 6. CDR1 is SGHRS and CDR2 is YFSETQ in the germline V gene. The CDR3 loop spans 17 amino acids. The chain's CDR3 is CASSLVGTAYSGNTIYF. CDR3 nucleotides: TGCGCCAGCAGCTTGGTAGGGACAGCCTACTCTGGAAACACCATATATTTT.

This sequence joins TRBV7-2 and TRBJ2-7; D is unclear. The CDR3 covers 13 residues. Germline loops: CDR1 SGHTA, CDR2 FQGNSA. Trimming shortened V by 1 base and J by 1 base, and 5 bases separated the two germline ends. The CDR3 sequence is CASSLERSYEQYF. Written as DNA, the CDR3 is TGTGCCAGCAGCTTAGAACGGTCCTACGAGCAGTACTTC. Looking up the rest from reference TRBV7-2 and TRBJ2-7 gives the full variable domain: GAGVSQSPSNKVTEKGKDVELRCDPISGHTALYWYRQSLGQGLEFLIYFQGNSAPDKSGLPSDRFSAERTGGSVSTLTIQRTQQEDSAVYLCASSLERSYEQYFGPGTRLTVT.

This clone was observed once. V usage is TRBV9 and J usage is TRBJ2-5, with a possible D match to TRBD2 (5 bases). The CDR3 runs to 13 residues. V dropped 4 bases and J dropped 1 base, with 8 bases sitting between them. The germline gives CDR1 SGDLS, CDR2 YYNGEE. The DNA for the CDR3 is TGTGCCAGCAGCCGAGGGCTCCAAGAGACCCAGTACTTC. It encodes CASSRGLQETQYF.

This clone was seen a few times. This chain connects TRBV30 to TRBJ1-1; D gene uncertain. There are 13 residues in the CDR3. V was trimmed by 7 bases and J by 5 bases, leaving 17 bases between them. Germline V gives CDR1 GTSNPN, CDR2 SVGIG (reference sequence). The chain's CDR3 is CAFNAHGKTEAFF. The CDR3 region has the DNA TGTGCCTTCAATGCTCACGGGAAAACTGAAGCTTTCTTT.